This entry lists 22 T cell receptor beta chains sequenced from one sample in a study of blood T cells in healthy people across ages. With a J-beta primer mix and a sample-barcoded 5' primer, a second PCR ran about 7 to 12 cycles. TCRdb fed the 5' RACE reads into MiXCR, producing one record per CDR3 protein. Of 1,300,000 or so distinct CDR3 sequences listed, approximately 60% are singletons. What was sequenced was blood. The receptors were sampled from a man between 18 and 35 years old in good health.

This clonotype was seen only a few times. V usage is TRBV15 and J usage is TRBJ1-6; unclear D gene. The CDR3 is 15 amino acids. Trimming left V 1 base short and J 7 bases short, with 11 bases between. Germline assignment: CDR1 LNHNV and CDR2 YYDKDF (reference sequence). The CDR3 coding sequence is TGTGCCACCAGCAGAGCCCCTCCAGGAAATTCACCCCTCCACTTT. Encoded protein: CATSRAPPGNSPLHF. Variable domain in full (rest from reference TRBV15 and TRBJ1-6): DAMVIQNPRYQVTQFGKPVTLSCSQTLNHNVMYWYQQKSSQAPKLLFHYYDKDFNNEADTPDNFQSRRPNTSFCFLDIRSPGLGDTAMYLCATSRAPPGNSPLHFGNGTRLTVT.

This clonotype was picked up a small number of times. DNA for the CDR3: TGCAGTGCTAGAGATCCCCCCGAAAAACTGTTTTTT. It specifies CSARDPPEKLFF. The rearrangement joins TRBV20-1 to TRBJ1-4, with D unclear. This CDR3 contains 12 residues. Germline V gene data show CDR1 as DFQATT and CDR2 as SNEGSKA (reference sequence). Trimming cost V 0 bases and J 8 bases, with 7 bases left between them.

The genes are TRBV6-2 or TRBV6-3 and TRBJ1-5; D is ambiguous. The CDR3 contains 13 residues. The germline V gene has CDR1 MNHEY and CDR2 SVGEGT. Trimming pared 4 bases from V and 8 bases from J, leaving 12 bases between. The CDR3 DNA reads as TGTGCCAGCAGTTTCGTTGATGCGGAGCCCCAGCATTTT. Translated, it gives CASSFVDAEPQHF.

V is TRBV3-1 and J is TRBJ2-3; D remains unclear. The CDR3 loop spans 15 amino acids. From germline, CDR1 is LGHDT and CDR2 YNNKEL (reference sequence). With 0 bases removed from V and 7 bases from J, the gap between germline ends came to 14 bases. CDR3 nucleotides: TGTGCCAGCAGCCAAGATTGGGCCCCCGTTTATACGCAGTATTTT. Translated, it gives CASSQDWAPVYTQYF.

J is TRBJ2-1 and V is TRBV4-1, with a possible D match to TRBD2 (5 bases). The CDR3 is 17 residues long. Germline V gene lookup returns CDR1 MGHRA and CDR2 YSYEKL. The V end was cut by 3 bases, the J end by 0 bases, with 15 bases between. In DNA, the CDR3 is TGCGCCAGCAGCCACCTCCCCAGCGGTAGCTCCTACAATGAGCAGTTCTTC. It encodes CASSHLPSGSSYNEQFF.

On this clonotype: Mismatch with germline at one junction end may stem from a read error. This sequence joins TRBV5-1 and TRBJ2-1; 7 bases map to TRBD1. The CDR3 consists of 16 residues. Looked up from germline, CDR1 is SGHRS and CDR2 is YFSETQ. The CDR3: CASSLSGGTDYNEQLF. The CDR3 DNA reads TGCGCCAGCAGCTTGAGCGGTGGGACAGACTACAATGAGCAGTTGTTC.

V and J are TRBV11-2 and TRBJ2-1; 10 bases match TRBD2. CDR3 size: 17 residues. The germline V gene encodes CDR1 SGHAT and CDR2 FQNNGV. The ends lost 3 bases at V and 8 bases at J; junction bases unmatched: 13. DNA for the CDR3: TGTGCCAGCAGCTTCGAATCCGGGACTAGCGTAATCTATGAGCAGTTCTTC. Amino acid sequence: CASSFESGTSVIYEQFF.

This clonotype was seen a few times. DNA of the CDR3: TGTGCCAGCAGTTTAATAGGTGGCACAGATACGCAGTATTTT. Residues: CASSLIGGTDTQYF. The chain couples TRBV27 to TRBJ2-3; no clear D gene. Germline V CDR1 and CDR2: MNHEY, SMNVEV (reference sequence). The CDR3 is 14 residues long. Trimming stripped 2 bases from V and 1 base from J, with 7 bases between.

The chain couples TRBV7-2 to TRBJ1-4; 8 bases line up with TRBD1. The CDR3 contains 14 residues. V shed 3 bases and J 7 bases; nucleotides not matched to a gene: 4. The germline CDR1 and CDR2 sequences are SGHTA and FQGNSA. The CDR3 loop is CASSFRGRGEKLFF. CDR3 nucleotides: TGTGCCAGCAGCTTCAGGGGGCGGGGTGAAAAACTGTTTTTT.

This clonotype was detected ten times or more. A single base separates this from a much larger clone, so it may be a read error. The chain uses TRBV6-2 or TRBV6-3 and TRBJ2-1; D possibly corresponds to TRBD2 (6 bases). The assigned J gene may be wrong: the sequence end matches TRBJ2-7 better. Germline V CDR1 and CDR2: MNHEY, SVGEGT. CDR3 size: 17 residues. CDR3 in amino acids: CASSYSPPGGVYNEQYF. The CDR3, as DNA: TGTGCCAGCAGTTACTCGCCCCCCGGGGGAGTCTACAATGAGCAGTACTTC.

The rearrangement uses TRBV9 and TRBJ1-1; D is possibly TRBD1 (5 bases). The length of the CDR3 is 17 residues. Deletions cut 0 bases from V and 6 bases from J, with 21 bases between. Germline CDR1 reads SGDLS; CDR2 reads YYNGEE. The CDR3 DNA reads as TGTGCCAGCAGCGTAGTTCCGGTCGGGGGGAGAGGTGCTGAAGCTTTCTTT. As protein: CASSVVPVGGRGAEAFF.

The CDR3 DNA sequence: TGCGCCAGCAGCCGCATTTGGCGGGAGGGGGCAGATACGCAGTATTTT. This codes for CASSRIWREGADTQYF. The chain has TRBV4-1 and TRBJ2-3, with 9 bases fitting TRBD2. Losses at the gene ends were 4 bases for V and 4 bases for J; bases not matched to a gene: 9. CDR1 is MGHRA, CDR2 YSYEKL, per germline. The length of the CDR3 is 16 residues.

The V call is TRBV25-1, the J call TRBJ2-1, with 12 bases lining up with TRBD2. This CDR3 spans 16 amino acids. V gave up 4 bases and J gave up 6 bases; unmatched junction bases: 7. The germline V gene encodes CDR1 MGHDK and CDR2 SYGVNS. CDR3 sequence: CASSALAGGGGNEQFF. The CDR3, as DNA: TGTGCCAGCAGTGCACTAGCGGGAGGAGGAGGCAATGAGCAGTTCTTC.

A few counts support this clonotype. V is TRBV12-3 or TRBV12-4 and J is TRBJ1-2; a possible D gene is TRBD1 (5 bases). This CDR3 comprises 13 residues. The V gene lost 5 bases and the J gene lost 5 bases, with 12 bases spanning the gap. The CDR3 region has the DNA TGTGCCAGCAGTCCCGACGGGGGTTATGGCTACACCTTC. It specifies CASSPDGGYGYTF.

The CDR3 region has the DNA TGTGCCACCAGCAGAGGGGGGGGGAATGAGCAGTTCTTC. This gives the protein CATSRGGGNEQFF. The rearrangement links TRBV15 to TRBJ2-1; 7 bases are shared with TRBD2. Unmatched junction bases numbered 1, after V lost 1 base and J lost 7 bases. Germline V lookup: CDR1 LNHNV, CDR2 YYDKDF (reference sequence). The CDR3 spans 13 residues.

The J gene is TRBJ2-1, the V gene TRBV11-1, with D possibly being TRBD1 (6 bases). The length of the CDR3 is 19 residues. Germline CDR1 reads SGHAT; CDR2 reads FQDESV (reference sequence). The germline V and J ends were trimmed by 5 bases and 4 bases, with 27 bases remaining between them. CDR3 residues: CASSPNPPGAPLIYNEQFF. The CDR3 nucleotides are TGTGCCAGCAGCCCCAACCCCCCAGGGGCCCCCTTAATATACAATGAGCAGTTCTTC.

V and J are TRBV6-2 or TRBV6-3 and TRBJ2-7; a possible D gene is TRBD2 (6 bases). This CDR3 has 13 residues. Germline V gene lookup returns CDR1 MNHEY and CDR2 SVGEGT. The V and J ends lost 7 bases and 0 bases respectively, with 10 bases between them. CDR3 in DNA: TGTGCCAGCACTCTAGCGCTCTCCTACGAGCAGTACTTC. Protein sequence: CASTLALSYEQYF.

This CDR3 is CSVRDRMNSPLHF. In DNA form, the CDR3 reads TGCAGCGTCAGGGACAGGATGAATTCACCCCTCCACTTT. V is TRBV29-1 and J is TRBJ1-6; the match to TRBD1 covers 8 bases. This CDR3 has 13 residues. V shed 6 bases and J 7 bases; nucleotides not matched to a gene: 5. Germline loops: CDR1 SQVTM, CDR2 ANQGSEA.

Only one count was recorded for this clonotype. The CDR3, as DNA: TGTGCCAGCGGCGGGACCGATGTCTATGGCTACACCTTC. Encoded protein: CASGGTDVYGYTF. The chain employs TRBV9 and TRBJ1-2, with TRBD1 as a possible D gene (5 bases). Trimming stripped 7 bases from V and 4 bases from J, with 14 bases between. There are 13 residues in the CDR3. CDR1 SGDLS and CDR2 YYNGEE come from the germline V gene.

The table lists this clonotype with a count of one. The rearrangement joins TRBV7-2 to TRBJ1-5, with 7 bases identical to TRBD1. The V gene's germline CDR1 is SGHTA and CDR2 FQGNSA. The CDR3 totals 15 residues. Unmatched junction bases numbered 7, after V lost 5 bases and J lost 3 bases. The CDR3 nucleotides read TGTGCCAGCAGCCAAAAGACAGGGACCAATCAGCCCCAGCATTTT. It specifies CASSQKTGTNQPQHF.

The J gene is TRBJ2-7, the V gene TRBV30; 13 nucleotides align to TRBD2. This CDR3 is 17 amino acids long. Germline loops: CDR1 GTSNPN, CDR2 SVGIG (reference sequence). The ends lost 1 base at V and 9 bases at J; junction bases unmatched: 15. The CDR3 spells CAWSAPPWTSGSSGQYF. Here the CDR3 DNA reads TGTGCCTGGAGTGCTCCCCCCTGGACTAGCGGGAGTAGCGGGCAGTACTTC.

The sample holds a few counts of this clonotype. For the CDR3, the DNA is TGCGCCAGCAGCCAAGCATTTGCTGAGCAGTTCTTC. Amino acid sequence: CASSQAFAEQFF. The chain carries TRBV4-1 and TRBJ2-1, with D unresolved. From germline, CDR1 is MGHRA and CDR2 YSYEKL. Trimming removed 1 base from V and 9 bases from J, with 7 bases in between. This CDR3 has 12 amino acids.